Shown below are 21 T cell receptor beta chains from a single sample sequenced in a study of regulatory T cells in long-lasting Graves disease. Noted time point: newly diagnosed GD, antithyroid drugs for less than 3 months. There was RNA extracted from PBMCs, and the TCR library was made from it. Arm-PCR of CDR3 regions and iRepertoire HTBI primers were used to build TCR beta libraries. TCRdb redid the calling of the multiplex PCR reads with MiXCR, one entry per CDR3 protein. The sample carries 450,000 to 650,000 distinct CDR3 sequences, around 16% recorded once. These data are also associated with another study on T cells in Graves' hyperthyroidism and ophthalmopathy.

The sequenced sample was peripheral blood mononuclear cells (PBMCs), obtained at new diagnosis, from a patient treated with antithyroid drugs. These receptors originate from a woman aged 40-65 years with Graves disease.

In this sample, this clonotype turned up many times. The gene calls are TRBV12-5 and TRBJ1-4; D is unresolved. Germline CDR1 and CDR2: LGHNT and FRNRAP. The CDR3 sequence is 12 residues long. V was shortened by 7 bases and J by 3 bases, with 6 bases between the two germline ends. DNA of the CDR3: TGTGCTAGTGCCTTGTCTAATGAAAAACTGTTTTTT. Protein product: CASALSNEKLFF. The variable domain in full, with the rest retrieved from reference TRBV12-5 and TRBJ1-4, is DARVTQTPRHKVTEMGQEVTMRCQPILGHNTVFWYRQTMMQGLELLAYFRNRAPLDDSGMPKDRFSAEMPDATLATLKIQPSEPRDSAVYFCASALSNEKLFFGSGTQLSVL.

This chain joins TRBV18 and TRBJ1-2; D is perhaps TRBD1 (5 bases). The CDR3 is 14 amino acids. Looked up from germline, CDR1 is KGHSH and CDR2 is LQKENI. With 6 bases removed from V and 3 bases from J, the gap between germline ends came to 14 bases. CDR3 amino acids: CASSVGRSDYGYTF. CDR3 DNA: TGTGCCAGCTCCGTGGGGCGTTCAGACTATGGCTACACCTTC.

This clonotype was seen a handful of times. V usage is TRBV15 and J usage is TRBJ1-4; TRBD1 aligns across 7 bases. V gave up 1 base and J gave up 7 bases; unmatched junction bases: 6. The CDR3 covers 15 residues. From germline, CDR1 is LNHNV and CDR2 YYDKDF (reference sequence). CDR3 region: CATSRGQGEGEKLFF. DNA for the CDR3: TGTGCCACCAGCAGAGGACAGGGCGAGGGTGAAAAACTGTTTTTT.

This clonotype was seen many times. This sequence joins TRBV12-3 or TRBV12-4 and TRBJ2-1; 11 positions agree with TRBD2. V lost 2 bases and J lost 4; bases outside the gene matches: 4. The CDR3 is 16 residues long. CDR3 coding DNA: TGTGCCAGCAGTTTACCTAGCGGGGGGTCTTACAATGAGCAGTTCTTC. This gives the protein CASSLPSGGSYNEQFF.

This clonotype was found many times. The chain uses TRBV30 and TRBJ2-1; a weak D match, TRBD2 (5 bases). The V gene's germline CDR1 is GTSNPN and CDR2 SVGIG (reference sequence). CDR3 length equals 14 residues. Trimming cost V 4 bases and J 4 bases, with 14 bases left between them. This CDR3 is CAWTRTGSYNEQFF. The CDR3 DNA follows: TGTGCCTGGACCAGGACGGGGTCTTACAATGAGCAGTTCTTC.

The V gene is TRBV4-2, the J gene TRBJ1-1; D call uncertain. The V gene lost 1 base and the J gene lost 1 base, with 7 bases spanning the gap. Germline CDR1 reads LGHNA; CDR2 reads YNFKEQ. CDR3 length equals 14 residues. The CDR3 loop reads CASSQARPNTEAFF. CDR3 sequence (DNA): TGTGCCAGCAGCCAAGCCAGACCGAACACTGAAGCTTTCTTT.

A remark on this clonotype: A much larger clone differs by one base, so this may be a read error. This CDR3 fails to terminate in the conserved phenylalanine or tryptophan, so it likely reflects a read error. The chain couples TRBV12-3 or TRBV12-4 to TRBJ1-2; D not resolved. This CDR3 contains 14 residues. The V end lost 4 bases, the J end lost 4 bases, and 13 bases lay between the germline ends. CDR3 sequence (DNA): TGTGCCAGCAGTTCTCCCCCCGGGAGCTATGGCTACACCCTC. Its translation: CASSSPPGSYGYTL.

In regard to this clonotype: The conserved phenylalanine or tryptophan is not found at the CDR3 terminus, so this likely reflects a read error. The V gene is TRBV7-8, the J gene TRBJ1-1; possibly TRBD1 for D (5 bases). The germline CDR1 and CDR2 sequences are SGHVS and FQNEAQ. The CDR3 loop spans 15 amino acids. The ends were cut back, 1 base at V and 4 bases at J, with 13 bases in the middle. The CDR3 here is CASSLDEGRITEAFL. DNA for the CDR3: TGTGCCAGCAGCTTAGATGAGGGGAGAATCACTGAAGCTTTCCTT.

In its sample, this clonotype was seen a few times. The V gene is TRBV24-1, the J gene TRBJ2-1; 8 positions agree with TRBD1. V lost 2 bases, J lost 8 bases, and 16 bases stayed unmatched. The CDR3 is 18 residues long. Germline V gives CDR1 KGHDR, CDR2 SFDVKD. CDR3 loop: CATSDSGTGPITRDEQFF. The CDR3 region has the DNA TGTGCCACCAGTGATTCGGGGACAGGTCCAATCACGAGGGATGAGCAGTTCTTC.

This clonotype was recorded at least ten times. The chain links TRBV7-2 to TRBJ2-3; D remains ambiguous. Trimming took 2 bases from V and 2 from J, leaving 8 bases between them. Per the germline V gene, CDR1 is SGHTA and CDR2 is FQGNSA. The CDR3 has 14 amino acids. CDR3 in amino acids: CASSLQVYTDTQYF. For the CDR3, the DNA is TGTGCCAGCAGCTTACAGGTCTACACAGATACGCAGTATTTT.

This clonotype was recorded at least ten times. V gene TRBV16 combines with J gene TRBJ1-1; D is perhaps TRBD1 (6 bases). Looked up from germline, CDR1 is KGHSY and CDR2 is FQNENV. V was trimmed by 8 bases and J by 6 bases, leaving 16 bases between them. The CDR3 spans 13 residues. In DNA, the CDR3 is TGTGCCAGCCGAGACAGGACGTCCGCTGAAGCTTTCTTT. It yields the protein CASRDRTSAEAFF.

This clonotype was counted a few times. The V and J genes are TRBV10-2 and TRBJ2-3, with D perhaps assigned TRBD1 or TRBD2 (6 bases each). CDR3 length equals 15 residues. Germline assignment: CDR1 WSHSY and CDR2 SAAADI. V dropped 7 bases and J dropped 1 base, with 15 bases sitting between them. In nucleotides, the CDR3 is TGCGCCAGCACCCCATGGGGGGCGGGCACAGATACGCAGTATTTT. It specifies CASTPWGAGTDTQYF.

Comment on this clonotype: It may be a read error: a sequence one base away is much more abundant. The CDR3 region is CASRPGGVEQPQHF. The CDR3 region has the DNA TGTGCCAGCAGACCCGGGGGGGTCGAGCAGCCCCAGCATTTT. V and J are TRBV7-2 and TRBJ1-5, with D perhaps matching TRBD1 (5 bases). This CDR3 is built from 14 residues. The V and J ends lost 6 bases and 7 bases respectively, with 16 bases between them. Germline CDR1 and CDR2: SGHTA and FQGNSA.

There are many counts of this clonotype. The rearrangement uses TRBV7-9 and TRBJ2-1; TRBD2 aligns across 7 bases. V lost 2 bases, J lost 7 bases, and 8 bases stayed unmatched. The CDR3 has 15 amino acids. CDR1 is SEHNR, CDR2 FQNEAQ, per germline (reference sequence). The CDR3 DNA reads TGTGCCAGCAGCTTATTGGGCGGGGGTATTAATGAGCAGTTCTTC. Translation gives CASSLLGGGINEQFF.

The rearrangement links TRBV5-4 to TRBJ1-3; D perhaps matches TRBD1 (5 bases). V was trimmed by 2 bases and J by 0 bases, leaving 15 bases between them. The CDR3 has 17 amino acids. The V gene's germline CDR1 is SGHNT and CDR2 YYREEE (reference sequence). CDR3 bases: TGTGCCAGCAGCTTCGGTCTGGGGGGAGCCTCTGGAAACACCATATATTTT. Translated, it gives CASSFGLGGASGNTIYF.

This clonotype was detected a few times. The chain combines TRBV20-1 with TRBJ2-2; a weak D match, TRBD2 (5 bases). In germline, CDR1 is DFQATT, CDR2 SNEGSKA (reference sequence). Between the trimmed V and J ends, which lost 6 bases and 1 base, there was a span of 12 bases. This CDR3 is built from 14 residues. Written as DNA, the CDR3 is TGCAGTGCCCTCTCTCGGGGGAACACCGGGGAGCTGTTTTTT. This gives the protein CSALSRGNTGELFF.

The chain combines TRBV7-9 with TRBJ1-1; the match to TRBD1 covers 9 bases. Germline CDR1 SEHNR, CDR2 FQNEAQ (reference sequence). V shed 2 bases and J 6 bases; nucleotides not matched to a gene: 7. The CDR3 totals 15 residues. CDR3 residues: CASSLTPGQGPEAFF. The CDR3 bases are TGTGCCAGCAGCTTAACACCGGGACAGGGCCCTGAAGCTTTCTTT.

This clonotype was detected many times. The chain employs TRBV30 and TRBJ1-1, with D hard to call. V was cut by 2 bases and J by 0 bases, with 4 bases left in between. Germline CDR1 is GTSNPN and CDR2 is SVGIG (reference sequence). This CDR3 comprises 12 residues. CDR3 coding DNA: TGTGCCTGGAGTTATATGAACACTGAAGCTTTCTTT. Protein product: CAWSYMNTEAFF.

In its sample, this clonotype was seen many times. The V and J genes are TRBV5-1 and TRBJ2-1, with TRBD1 as a possible D gene (5 bases). Trimming stripped 0 bases from V and 9 bases from J, with 10 bases between. Germline CDR1 and CDR2: SGHRS and YFSETQ. The CDR3 extends over 13 amino acids. In DNA form, the CDR3 reads TGCGCCAGCAGCTTGGAAAGGGGCGGTGAGCAGTTCTTC. Translating it yields CASSLERGGEQFF.

The chain employs TRBV18 and TRBJ1-1; D ambiguous. Trimming removed 0 bases at V and 2 bases at J, with 13 bases between. This CDR3 region has 16 residues. The V gene's germline CDR1 is KGHSH and CDR2 LQKENI. The CDR3, as DNA: TGTGCCAGCTCACCACCTTACTCAGCCCCCAACACTGAAGCTTTCTTT. Its translation is CASSPPYSAPNTEAFF.

This clonotype was counted many times. The V gene is TRBV2, the J gene TRBJ1-1; D possibly corresponds to TRBD1 (6 bases). This CDR3 is 13 amino acids long. V gave up 6 bases and J gave up 0 bases, with 8 bases separating them. Germline CDR1 and CDR2: SNHLY and FYNNEI. The CDR3, as DNA: TGTGCCAGCAGCGGACAGATGAACACTGAAGCTTTCTTT. Its protein product is CASSGQMNTEAFF.